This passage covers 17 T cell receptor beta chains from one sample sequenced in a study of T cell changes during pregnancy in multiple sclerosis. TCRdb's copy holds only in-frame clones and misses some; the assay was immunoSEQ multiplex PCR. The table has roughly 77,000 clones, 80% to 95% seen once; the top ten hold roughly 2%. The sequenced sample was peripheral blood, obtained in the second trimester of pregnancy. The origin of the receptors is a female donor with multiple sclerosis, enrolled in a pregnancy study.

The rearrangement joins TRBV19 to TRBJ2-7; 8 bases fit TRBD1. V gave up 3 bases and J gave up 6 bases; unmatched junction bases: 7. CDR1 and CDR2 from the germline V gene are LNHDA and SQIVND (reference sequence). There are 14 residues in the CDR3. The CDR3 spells CASSIYLDRGEQYF. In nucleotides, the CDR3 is TGTGCCAGTAGTATTTATCTAGACAGGGGCGAGCAGTACTTC.

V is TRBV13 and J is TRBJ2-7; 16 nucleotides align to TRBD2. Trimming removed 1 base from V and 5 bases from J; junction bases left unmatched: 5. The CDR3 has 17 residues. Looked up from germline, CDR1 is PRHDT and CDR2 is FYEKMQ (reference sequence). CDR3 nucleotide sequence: TGTGCCAGCAGCTTAGTAGTTGGGACTAGCGGGAGGGACGAGCAGTACTTC. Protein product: CASSLVVGTSGRDEQYF.

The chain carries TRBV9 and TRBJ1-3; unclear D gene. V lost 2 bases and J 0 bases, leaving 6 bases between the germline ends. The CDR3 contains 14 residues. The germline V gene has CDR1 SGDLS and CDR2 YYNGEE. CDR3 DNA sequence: TGTGCCAGCAGCGTGGTGAGCTCTGGAAACACCATATATTTT. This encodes CASSVVSSGNTIYF.

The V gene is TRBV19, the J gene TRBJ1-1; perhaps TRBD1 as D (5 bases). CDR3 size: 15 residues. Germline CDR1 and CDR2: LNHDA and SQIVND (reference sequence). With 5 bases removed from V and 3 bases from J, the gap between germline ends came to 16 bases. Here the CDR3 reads CASSGPRRGDTEAFF. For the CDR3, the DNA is TGTGCCAGTAGTGGGCCTCGGAGGGGAGACACTGAAGCTTTCTTT.

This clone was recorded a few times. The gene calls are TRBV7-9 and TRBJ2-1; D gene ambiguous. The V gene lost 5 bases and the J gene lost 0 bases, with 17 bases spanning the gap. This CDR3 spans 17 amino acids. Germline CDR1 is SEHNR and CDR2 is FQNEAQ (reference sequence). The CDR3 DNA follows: TGTGCCAGCAGCCCGAAGGCAGGTCTTTCCTCCTACAATGAGCAGTTCTTC. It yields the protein CASSPKAGLSSYNEQFF.

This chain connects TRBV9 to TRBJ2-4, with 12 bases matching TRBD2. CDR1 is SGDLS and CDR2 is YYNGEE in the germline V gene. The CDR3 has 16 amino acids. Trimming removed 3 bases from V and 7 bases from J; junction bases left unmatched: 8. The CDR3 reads CASSAPSGGAMNIQYF. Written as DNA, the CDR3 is TGTGCCAGCAGCGCCCCTAGCGGGGGGGCCATGAACATTCAGTACTTC. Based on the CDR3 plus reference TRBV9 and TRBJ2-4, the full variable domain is DSGVTQTPKHLITATGQRVTLRCSPRSGDLSVYWYQQSLDQGLQFLIQYYNGEERAKGNILERFSAQQFPDLHSELNLSSLELGDSALYFCASSAPSGGAMNIQYFGAGTRLSVL.

CDR3 residues: CASSLGWDSSADIQYF. Written as DNA, the CDR3 is TGTGCCAGCAGTTTAGGATGGGACTCGTCAGCAGACATTCAGTACTTC. This chain connects TRBV28 to TRBJ2-4; D might be TRBD2 (6 bases). V was cut by 2 bases and J by 8 bases, with 19 bases left in between. Looked up from germline, CDR1 is MDHEN and CDR2 is SYDVKM. The CDR3 extends over 16 amino acids.

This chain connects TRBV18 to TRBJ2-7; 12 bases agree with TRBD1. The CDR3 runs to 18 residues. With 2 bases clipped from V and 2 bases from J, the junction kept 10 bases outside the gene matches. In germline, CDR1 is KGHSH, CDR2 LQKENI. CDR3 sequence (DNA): TGTGCCAGCTCACCAGTTAGGGACAGGGGGCGCCTAGCCTACGAGCAGTACTTC. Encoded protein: CASSPVRDRGRLAYEQYF. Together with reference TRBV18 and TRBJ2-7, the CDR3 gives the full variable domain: NAGVMQNPRHLVRRRGQEARLRCSPMKGHSHVYWYRQLPEEGLKFMVYLQKENIIDESGMPKERFSAEFPKEGPSILRIQQVVRGDSAAYFCASSPVRDRGRLAYEQYFGPGTRLTVT.

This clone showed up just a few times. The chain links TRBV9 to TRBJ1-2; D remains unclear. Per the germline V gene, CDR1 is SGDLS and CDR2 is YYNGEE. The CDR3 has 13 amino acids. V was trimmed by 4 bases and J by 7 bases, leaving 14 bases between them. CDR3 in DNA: TGTGCCAGCAGCACAGAGCCGGAATCTGGCTACACCTTC. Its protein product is CASSTEPESGYTF.

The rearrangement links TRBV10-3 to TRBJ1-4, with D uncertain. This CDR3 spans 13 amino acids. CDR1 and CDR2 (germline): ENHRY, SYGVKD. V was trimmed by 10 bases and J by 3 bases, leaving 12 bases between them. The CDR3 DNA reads TGTGCCAGTCATCCGGGTTCTAATGAAAAACTGTTTTTT. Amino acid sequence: CASHPGSNEKLFF.

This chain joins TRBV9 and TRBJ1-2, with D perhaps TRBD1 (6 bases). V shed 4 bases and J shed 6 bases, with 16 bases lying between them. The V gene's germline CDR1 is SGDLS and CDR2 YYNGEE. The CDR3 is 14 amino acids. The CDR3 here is CASSSHPPGDGYTF. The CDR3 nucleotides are TGTGCCAGCAGCTCTCATCCCCCAGGGGATGGCTACACCTTC.

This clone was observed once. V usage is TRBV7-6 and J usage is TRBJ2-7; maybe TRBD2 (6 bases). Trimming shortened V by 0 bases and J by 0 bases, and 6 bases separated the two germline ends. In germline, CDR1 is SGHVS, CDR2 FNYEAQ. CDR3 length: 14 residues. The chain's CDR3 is CASSLAGSSYEQYF. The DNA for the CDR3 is TGTGCCAGCAGCTTAGCCGGGAGCTCCTACGAGCAGTACTTC.

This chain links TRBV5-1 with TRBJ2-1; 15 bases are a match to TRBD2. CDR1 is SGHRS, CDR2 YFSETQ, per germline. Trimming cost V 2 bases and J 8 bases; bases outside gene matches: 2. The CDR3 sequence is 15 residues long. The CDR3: CASSFGLAGGDEQFF. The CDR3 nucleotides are TGCGCCAGCAGCTTCGGACTAGCGGGAGGGGATGAGCAGTTCTTC. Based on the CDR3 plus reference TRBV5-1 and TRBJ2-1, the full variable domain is KAGVTQTPRYLIKTRGQQVTLSCSPISGHRSVSWYQQTPGQGLQFLFEYFSETQRNKGNFPGRFSGRQFSNSRSEMNVSTLELGDSALYLCASSFGLAGGDEQFFGPGTRLTVL.

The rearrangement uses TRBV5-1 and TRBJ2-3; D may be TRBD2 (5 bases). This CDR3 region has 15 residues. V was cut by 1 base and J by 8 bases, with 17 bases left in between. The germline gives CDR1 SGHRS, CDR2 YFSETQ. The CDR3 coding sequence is TGCGCCAGCAGCTTGTCTGAGGGAGCGAAAGGTACGCAGTATTTT. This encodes CASSLSEGAKGTQYF.

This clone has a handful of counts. The CDR3 region has the DNA TGTGCCAGCAGTTCTAGCGCCTACGAGCAGTACTTC. Translating gives CASSSSAYEQYF. The gene calls are TRBV6-5 and TRBJ2-7; TRBD2 might be the D (6 bases). The CDR3 has 12 residues. V lost 4 bases and J lost 2, with 6 bases in between. Germline values: CDR1 MNHEY, CDR2 SVGAGI.

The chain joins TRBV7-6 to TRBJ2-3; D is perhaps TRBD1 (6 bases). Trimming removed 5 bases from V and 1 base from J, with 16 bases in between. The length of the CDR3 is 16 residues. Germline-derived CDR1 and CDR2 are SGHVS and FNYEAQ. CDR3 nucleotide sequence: TGTGCCAGCAGCGCGCCTTTGGGGGCAGGCACAGATACGCAGTATTTT. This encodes CASSAPLGAGTDTQYF.

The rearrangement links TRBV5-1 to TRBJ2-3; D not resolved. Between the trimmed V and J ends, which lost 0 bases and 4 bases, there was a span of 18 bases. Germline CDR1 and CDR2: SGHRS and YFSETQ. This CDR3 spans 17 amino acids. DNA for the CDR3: TGCGCCAGCAGCTTGGTTAATAGCCTAATTCGTCCAGATACGCAGTATTTT. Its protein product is CASSLVNSLIRPDTQYF.